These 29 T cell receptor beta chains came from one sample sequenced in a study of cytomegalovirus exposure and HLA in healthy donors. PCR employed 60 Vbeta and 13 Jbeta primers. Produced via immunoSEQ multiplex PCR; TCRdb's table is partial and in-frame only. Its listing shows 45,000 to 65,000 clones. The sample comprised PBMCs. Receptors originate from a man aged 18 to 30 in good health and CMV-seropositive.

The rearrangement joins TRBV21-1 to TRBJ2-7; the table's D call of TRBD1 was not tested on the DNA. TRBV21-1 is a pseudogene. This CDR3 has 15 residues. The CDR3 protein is CASSKGGQGNYEQYF. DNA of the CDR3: TGTGCCAGCAGCAAAGGGGGACAGGGAAACTACGAGCAGTACTTC.

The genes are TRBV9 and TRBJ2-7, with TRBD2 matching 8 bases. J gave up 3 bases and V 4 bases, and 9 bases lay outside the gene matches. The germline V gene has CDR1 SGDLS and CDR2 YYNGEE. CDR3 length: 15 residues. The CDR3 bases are TGTGCCAGCAGCAACCGACTAGCGAGTTTCTACGAGCAGTACTTC. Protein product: CASSNRLASFYEQYF.

The CDR3 nucleotides are TGCGCCAGCACCGAGACTAGCGGCTACAATGAGCAGTTCTTC. Translation gives CASTETSGYNEQFF. V is TRBV5-1 and J is TRBJ2-1; TRBD2 matches at 9 bases. Germline CDR1 and CDR2: SGHRS and YFSETQ. The CDR3 contains 14 residues. The V and J ends lost 6 bases and 3 bases, in that order; junction bases with no gene match: 4. The full variable domain, with the rest looked up from reference TRBV5-1 and TRBJ2-1, is KAGVTQTPRYLIKTRGQQVTLSCSPISGHRSVSWYQQTPGQGLQFLFEYFSETQRNKGNFPGRFSGRQFSNSRSEMNVSTLELGDSALYLCASTETSGYNEQFFGPGTRLTVL.

In DNA form, the CDR3 reads TGTGCCAGCAGCCAAGAGGGGTCGGACTCCCCTCGAAGGAAGGAGTATTTT. It specifies CASSQEGSDSPRRKEYF. The V call is TRBV14, the J call TRBJ2-3; a possible D gene is TRBD2 (5 bases). Trimming left V 0 bases short and J 13 bases short, with 26 bases between. Germline V CDR1 and CDR2: SGHDN, FVKESK. The CDR3 runs to 17 residues.

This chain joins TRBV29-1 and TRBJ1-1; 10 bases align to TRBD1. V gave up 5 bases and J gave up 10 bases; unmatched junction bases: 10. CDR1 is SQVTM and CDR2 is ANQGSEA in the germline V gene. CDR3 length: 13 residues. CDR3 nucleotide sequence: TGCAGCGTTAGACAGGGGGCCATAAAAGGAGCTTTCTTT. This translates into CSVRQGAIKGAFF. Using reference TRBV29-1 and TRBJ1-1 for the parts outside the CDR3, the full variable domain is SAVISQKPSRDICQRGTSLTIQCQVDSQVTMMFWYRQQPGQSLTLIATANQGSEATYESGFVIDKFPISRPNLTFSTLTVSNMSPEDSSIYLCSVRQGAIKGAFFGQGTRLTVV.

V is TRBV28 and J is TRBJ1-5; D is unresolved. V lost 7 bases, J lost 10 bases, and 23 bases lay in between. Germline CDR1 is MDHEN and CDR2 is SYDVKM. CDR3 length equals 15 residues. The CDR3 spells CASTELRAPMEPQHF. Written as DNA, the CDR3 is TGTGCCAGCACAGAGTTGAGGGCCCCGATGGAACCCCAGCATTTT.

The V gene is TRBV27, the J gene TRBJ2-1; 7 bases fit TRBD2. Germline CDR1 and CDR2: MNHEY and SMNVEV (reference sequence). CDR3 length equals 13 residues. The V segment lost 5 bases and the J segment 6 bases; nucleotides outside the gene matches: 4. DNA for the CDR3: TGTGCCAGCAGTATCCGGACTAGCAATGAGCAGTTCTTC. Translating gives CASSIRTSNEQFF.

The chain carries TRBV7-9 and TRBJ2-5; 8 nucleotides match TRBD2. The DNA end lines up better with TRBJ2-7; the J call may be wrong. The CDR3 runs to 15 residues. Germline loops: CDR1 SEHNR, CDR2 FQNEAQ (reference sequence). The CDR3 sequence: CASSFKSGRSYEQYF. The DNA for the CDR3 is TGTGCCAGCAGCTTCAAAAGCGGGAGATCCTACGAGCAGTACTTC.

DNA of the CDR3: TGTGCCAGCAGTTCCCCTACAACAGGGGGCTGGGGCTACACCTTC. Translation: CASSSPTTGGWGYTF. The V gene is TRBV25-1, the J gene TRBJ1-2; TRBD1 matches at 9 bases. The germline V gene has CDR1 MGHDK and CDR2 SYGVNS. CDR3 length: 15 residues. V lost 5 bases, J lost 8 bases, and 12 bases stayed unmatched.

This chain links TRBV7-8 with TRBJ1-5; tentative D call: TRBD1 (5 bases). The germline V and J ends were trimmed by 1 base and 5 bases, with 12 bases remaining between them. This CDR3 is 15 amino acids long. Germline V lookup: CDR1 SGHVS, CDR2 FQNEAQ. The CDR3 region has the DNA TGTGCCAGCAGCTTAGAATCCGGGGGACATCAGCCCCAGCATTTT. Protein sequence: CASSLESGGHQPQHF. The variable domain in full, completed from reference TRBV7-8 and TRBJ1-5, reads GAGVSQSPRYKVAKRGQDVALRCDPISGHVSLFWYQQALGQGPEFLTYFQNEAQLDKSGLPSDRFFAERPEGSVSTLKIQRTQQEDSAVYLCASSLESGGHQPQHFGDGTRLSIL.

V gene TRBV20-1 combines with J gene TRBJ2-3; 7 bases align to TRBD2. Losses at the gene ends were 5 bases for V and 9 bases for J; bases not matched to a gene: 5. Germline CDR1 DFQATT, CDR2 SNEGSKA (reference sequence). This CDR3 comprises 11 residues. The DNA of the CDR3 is TGCAGTGCTCCCGGGGGGACGACGCAGTATTTT. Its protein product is CSAPGGTTQYF.

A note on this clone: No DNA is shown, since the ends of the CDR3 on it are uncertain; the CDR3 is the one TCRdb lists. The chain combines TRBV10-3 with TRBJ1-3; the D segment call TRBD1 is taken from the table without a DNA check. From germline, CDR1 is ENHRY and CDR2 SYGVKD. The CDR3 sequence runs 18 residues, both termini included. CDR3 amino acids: CAISEGAGNTIYFDTIYF.

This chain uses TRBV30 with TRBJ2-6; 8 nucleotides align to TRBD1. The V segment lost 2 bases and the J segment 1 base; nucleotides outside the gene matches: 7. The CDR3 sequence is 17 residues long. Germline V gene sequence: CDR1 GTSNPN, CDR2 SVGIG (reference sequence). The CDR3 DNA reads TGTGCCTGGAGTTTACAGGGGGGTTCGTCTGGGGCCAACGTCCTGACTTTC. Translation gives CAWSLQGGSSGANVLTF.

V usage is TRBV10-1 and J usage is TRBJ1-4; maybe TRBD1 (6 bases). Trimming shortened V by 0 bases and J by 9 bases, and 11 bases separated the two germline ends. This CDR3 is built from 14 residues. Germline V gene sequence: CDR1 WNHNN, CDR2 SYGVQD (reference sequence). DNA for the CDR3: TGCGCCAGCAGTGAGTCGGGACACGGAAAAAAACTGTTTTTT. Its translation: CASSESGHGKKLFF.

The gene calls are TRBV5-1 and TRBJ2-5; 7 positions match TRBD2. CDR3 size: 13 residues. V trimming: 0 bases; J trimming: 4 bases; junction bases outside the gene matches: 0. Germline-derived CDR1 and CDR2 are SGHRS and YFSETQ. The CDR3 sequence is CASSLASGETQYF. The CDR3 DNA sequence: TGCGCCAGCAGCTTGGCTAGCGGAGAGACCCAGTACTTC.

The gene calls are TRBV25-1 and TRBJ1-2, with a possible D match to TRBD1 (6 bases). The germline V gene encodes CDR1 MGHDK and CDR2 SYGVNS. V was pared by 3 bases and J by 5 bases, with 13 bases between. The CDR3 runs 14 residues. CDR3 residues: CASSDTDRYYGYTF. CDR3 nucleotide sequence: TGTGCCAGCAGTGATACTGACAGGTATTATGGCTACACCTTC.

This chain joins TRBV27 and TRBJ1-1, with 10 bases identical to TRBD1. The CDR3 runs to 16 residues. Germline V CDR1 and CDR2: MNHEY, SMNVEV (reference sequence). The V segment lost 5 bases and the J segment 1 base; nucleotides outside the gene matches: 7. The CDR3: CASSLAGQGTNTEAFF. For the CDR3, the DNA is TGTGCCAGCAGTCTGGCGGGACAGGGGACGAACACTGAAGCTTTCTTT.

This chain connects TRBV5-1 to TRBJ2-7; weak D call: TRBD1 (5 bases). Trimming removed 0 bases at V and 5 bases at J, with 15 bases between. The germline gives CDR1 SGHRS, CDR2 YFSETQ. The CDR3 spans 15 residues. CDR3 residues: CASSLGPGLKDEQYF. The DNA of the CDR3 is TGCGCCAGCAGCTTGGGGCCAGGGTTGAAGGACGAGCAGTACTTC.

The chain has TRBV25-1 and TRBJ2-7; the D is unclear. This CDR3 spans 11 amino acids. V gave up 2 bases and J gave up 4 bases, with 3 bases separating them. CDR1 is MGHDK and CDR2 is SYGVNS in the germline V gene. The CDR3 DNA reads TGTGCCAGCAGTGAACAATACGAGCAGTACTTC. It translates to CASSEQYEQYF.

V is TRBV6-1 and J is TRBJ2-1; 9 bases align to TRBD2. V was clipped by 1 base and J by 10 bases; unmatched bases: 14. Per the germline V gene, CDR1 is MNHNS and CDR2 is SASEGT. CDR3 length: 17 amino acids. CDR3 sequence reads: CASSEVGGGRVTGEQFF. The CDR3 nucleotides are TGTGCCAGCAGTGAAGTTGGGGGCGGGAGGGTGACTGGAGAGCAGTTCTTC.

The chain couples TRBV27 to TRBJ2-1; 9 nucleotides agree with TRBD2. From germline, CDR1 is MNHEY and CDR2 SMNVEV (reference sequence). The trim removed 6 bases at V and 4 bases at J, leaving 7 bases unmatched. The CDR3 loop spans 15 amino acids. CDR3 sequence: CASSLGLATYNEQFF. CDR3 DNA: TGTGCCAGCAGCCTCGGACTAGCGACTTACAATGAGCAGTTCTTC.

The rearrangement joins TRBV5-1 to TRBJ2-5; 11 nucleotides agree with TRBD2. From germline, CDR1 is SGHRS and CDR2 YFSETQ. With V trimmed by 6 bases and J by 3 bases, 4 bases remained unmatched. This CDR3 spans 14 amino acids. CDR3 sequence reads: CASTTLAGEETQYF. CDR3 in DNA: TGCGCCAGCACCACACTAGCGGGAGAAGAGACCCAGTACTTC. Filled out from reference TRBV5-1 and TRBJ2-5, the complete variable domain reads KAGVTQTPRYLIKTRGQQVTLSCSPISGHRSVSWYQQTPGQGLQFLFEYFSETQRNKGNFPGRFSGRQFSNSRSEMNVSTLELGDSALYLCASTTLAGEETQYFGPGTRLLVL.

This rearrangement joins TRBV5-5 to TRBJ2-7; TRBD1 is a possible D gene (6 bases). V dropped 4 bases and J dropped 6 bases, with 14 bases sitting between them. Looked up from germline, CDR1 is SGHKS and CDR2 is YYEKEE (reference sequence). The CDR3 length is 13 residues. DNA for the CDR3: TGTGCCAGCAGCCGGGGTCCCAGGGGCGAGCAGTACTTC. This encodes CASSRGPRGEQYF. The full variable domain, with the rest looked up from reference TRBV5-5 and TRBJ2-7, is DAGVTQSPTHLIKTRGQQVTLRCSPISGHKSVSWYQQVLGQGPQFIFQYYEKEERGRGNFPDRFSARQFPNYSSELNVNALLLGDSALYLCASSRGPRGEQYFGPGTRLTVT.

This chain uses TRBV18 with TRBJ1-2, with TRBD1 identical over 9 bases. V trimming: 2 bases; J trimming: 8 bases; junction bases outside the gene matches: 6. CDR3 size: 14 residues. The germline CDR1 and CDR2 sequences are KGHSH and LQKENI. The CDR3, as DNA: TGTGCCAGCTCACCAGAACAGGGGGCAACCGGCTACACCTTC. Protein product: CASSPEQGATGYTF. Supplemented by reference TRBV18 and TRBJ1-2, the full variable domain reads NAGVMQNPRHLVRRRGQEARLRCSPMKGHSHVYWYRQLPEEGLKFMVYLQKENIIDESGMPKERFSAEFPKEGPSILRIQQVVRGDSAAYFCASSPEQGATGYTFGSGTRLTVV.

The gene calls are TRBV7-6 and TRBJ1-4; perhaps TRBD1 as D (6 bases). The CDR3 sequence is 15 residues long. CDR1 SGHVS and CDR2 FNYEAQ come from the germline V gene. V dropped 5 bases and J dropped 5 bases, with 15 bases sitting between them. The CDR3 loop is CASSHRGGHNEKLFF. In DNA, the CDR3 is TGTGCCAGCAGCCATCGCGGGGGGCACAATGAAAAACTGTTTTTT.

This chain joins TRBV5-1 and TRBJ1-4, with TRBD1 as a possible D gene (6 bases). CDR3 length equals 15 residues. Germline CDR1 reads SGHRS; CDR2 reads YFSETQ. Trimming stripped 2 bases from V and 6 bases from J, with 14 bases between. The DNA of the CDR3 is TGCGCCAGCAGCTTAGATGGGCCAGGGGATGAAAAACTGTTTTTT. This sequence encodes CASSLDGPGDEKLFF.

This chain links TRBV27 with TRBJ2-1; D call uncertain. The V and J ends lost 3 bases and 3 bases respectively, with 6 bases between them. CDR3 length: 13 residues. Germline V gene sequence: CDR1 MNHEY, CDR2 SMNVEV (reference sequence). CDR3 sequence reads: CASSLAVYNEQFF. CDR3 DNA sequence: TGTGCCAGCAGTTTGGCAGTCTACAATGAGCAGTTCTTC.

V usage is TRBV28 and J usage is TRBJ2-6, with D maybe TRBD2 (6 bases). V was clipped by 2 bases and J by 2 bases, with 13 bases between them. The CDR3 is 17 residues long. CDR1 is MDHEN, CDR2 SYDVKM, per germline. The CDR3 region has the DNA TGTGCCAGCAGTTTAGGGGGGTTTAAGGCTGGGGCCAACGTCCTGACTTTC. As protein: CASSLGGFKAGANVLTF.

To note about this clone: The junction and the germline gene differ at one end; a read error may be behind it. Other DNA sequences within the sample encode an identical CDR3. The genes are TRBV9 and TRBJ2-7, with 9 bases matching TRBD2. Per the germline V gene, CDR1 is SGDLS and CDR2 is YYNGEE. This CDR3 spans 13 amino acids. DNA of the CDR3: TGCGCCAGCAGCGGGGGGAGGAAGTTCGAGCAGTACTTC. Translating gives CASSGGRKFEQYF.